A single T cell receptor (beta chain) is shown here with its context. What it binds is not known. Germline is not matched at one junction end, which may reflect a read error. This sample was included in a study of identical twins. Overall study findings and caveats: Invariant populations such as MAIT and iNKT cells could partly muddle zero-insertion analyses.

The CDR3 is made up of 11 amino acids. TCRdb re-called the 5' RACE reads with MiXCR, one entry per CDR3 protein. The sample holds around 250,000 distinct CDR3 sequences, roughly 7.1% seen once. The sample was also reused in another study, on T cells expressing NK-cell markers. That work adds: The study drew TCR beta repertoires from sorted CD3+CD56+NKG2C+, CD3+CD56+NKG2C- and CD3+CD56-NKG2C+ T cells. Among eight sequenced donors, seven carried HCMV seropositivity while one was seronegative.

The clonotype comes from a woman in her late teens or twenties in good health. The rearrangement uses TRBV12-3 or TRBV12-4 and TRBJ2-1; no clear D gene. Sequencing was performed on CD8+ T cells sorted from blood. As DNA, the CDR3 is TGTGCCAGCGGTTTTAGCAATGAGCAGTTCTTC. Translation gives CASGFSNEQFF.